This TCR beta chain originates from a study of blood T cell repertoires in COVID-19. The wider study: Samples of COVID-19 (acute and convalescent) were obtained from the United States, Italy and Spain. Sources were T cells, B-cell-depleted T cells, or PBMCs; the material itself was cDNA or gDNA.

Only in-frame clones appear in the TCRdb table, and some are missing; sequencing was by immunoSEQ multiplex PCR. The data show hundreds of thousands of clones, about 91% seen once. Participants were aged about 18 to 89 years from around 26 US areas. Donors were grouped by their self-reported clinical history. The CDR3 has 15 residues. V was shortened by 3 bases and J by 2 bases, with 17 bases between the two germline ends. Germline values: CDR1 DFQATT, CDR2 SNEGSKA (reference sequence). This chain joins TRBV20-1 and TRBJ2-7, with D maybe TRBD2 (5 bases). The origin of this receptor is a woman between 40 and 50 years old who had recovered from COVID-19. Sequenced: PBMCs or T cells enriched from blood (not recorded which). The CDR3 region has the DNA TGCAGTGCTAGTCAGCCTCTAGCTGGTACCTACGAGCAGTACTTC. Protein sequence: CSASQPLAGTYEQYF.